This passage covers 4 T cell receptor beta chains from one sample sequenced in a study of relationships among human T cell subsets. Bead selections for CD25, CD56 and CD294 left a flow-through collected as Th1 cells. Semiquantitative ARM-PCR amplified T cell receptor alpha and beta CDR3 regions from mRNA. Exponential amplification used communal superprimers after tagged nested gene-specific primers in ARM-PCR. TCRdb ran MiXCR on the multiplex PCR reads and lists one entry per CDR3 protein. The top ten hold less than 35% of the sample, which has 10,000 to 15,000 distinct CDR3 sequences, 67% seen once. Sequences were obtained from CD4+ Th1 cells sorted from blood. These TCRs come from a man aged 40-49 years in good health.

This clonotype occurred a few times. V and J are TRBV30 and TRBJ2-1, with D possibly being TRBD1 (5 bases). Germline CDR1 is GTSNPN and CDR2 is SVGIG (reference sequence). Trimming took 5 bases from V and 10 from J, leaving 21 bases between them. This CDR3 is 14 amino acids long. CDR3 protein: CAWGHPLPPFEQFF. The CDR3 nucleotides read TGTGCCTGGGGACACCCCCTTCCACCTTTCGAGCAGTTCTTC.

This clonotype has only a few counts. This chain uses TRBV6-1 with TRBJ2-3, with unresolved D. The V gene's germline CDR1 is MNHNS and CDR2 SASEGT. The CDR3 consists of 12 residues. V was clipped by 6 bases and J by 4 bases, with 8 bases between them. The CDR3 loop is CASRGLADTQYF. DNA of the CDR3: TGTGCCAGCAGAGGGTTAGCAGATACGCAGTATTTT.

This sequence joins TRBV5-1 and TRBJ2-1, with 8 bases aligning to TRBD2. The germline CDR1 and CDR2 sequences are SGHRS and YFSETQ. With V trimmed by 0 bases and J by 3 bases, 2 bases remained unmatched. The CDR3 length is 15 residues. As DNA, the CDR3 is TGCGCCAGCAGCTTGGGGACTAGCAACTACAATGAGCAGTTCTTC. It translates to CASSLGTSNYNEQFF.

This chain joins TRBV6-5 and TRBJ1-6; D perhaps matches TRBD1 (5 bases). The V gene's germline CDR1 is MNHEY and CDR2 SVGAGI. The CDR3 loop spans 15 amino acids. The V and J ends lost 2 bases and 9 bases respectively, with 14 bases between them. CDR3 nucleotides: TGTGCCAGCAGTTACGACAGTACCCTGAGTTCACCCCTCCACTTT. Translating it yields CASSYDSTLSSPLHF.